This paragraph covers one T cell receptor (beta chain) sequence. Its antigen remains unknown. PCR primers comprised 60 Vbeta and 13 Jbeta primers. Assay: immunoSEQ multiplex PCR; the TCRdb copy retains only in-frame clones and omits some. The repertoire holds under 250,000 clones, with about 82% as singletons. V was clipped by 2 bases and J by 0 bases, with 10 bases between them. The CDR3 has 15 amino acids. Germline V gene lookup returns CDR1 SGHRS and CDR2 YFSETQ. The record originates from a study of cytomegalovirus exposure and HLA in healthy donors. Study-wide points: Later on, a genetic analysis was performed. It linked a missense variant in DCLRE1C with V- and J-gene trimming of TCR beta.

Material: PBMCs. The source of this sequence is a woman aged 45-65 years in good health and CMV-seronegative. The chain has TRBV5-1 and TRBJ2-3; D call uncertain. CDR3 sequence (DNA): TGCGCCAGCAGCTTTCCCTTTTCTAGCACAGATACGCAGTATTTT. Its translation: CASSFPFSSTDTQYF.